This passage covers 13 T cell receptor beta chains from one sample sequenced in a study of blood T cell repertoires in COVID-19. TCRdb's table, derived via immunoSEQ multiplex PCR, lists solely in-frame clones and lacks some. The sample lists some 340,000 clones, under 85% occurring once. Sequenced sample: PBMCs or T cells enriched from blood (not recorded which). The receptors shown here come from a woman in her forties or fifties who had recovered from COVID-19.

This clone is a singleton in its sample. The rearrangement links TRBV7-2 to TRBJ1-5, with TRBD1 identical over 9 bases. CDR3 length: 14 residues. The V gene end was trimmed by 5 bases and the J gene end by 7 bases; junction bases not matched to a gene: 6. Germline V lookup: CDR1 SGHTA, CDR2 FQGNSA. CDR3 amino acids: CASSLRTGEQPQHF. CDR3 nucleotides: TGTGCCAGCAGCCTACGGACAGGGGAGCAGCCCCAGCATTTT.

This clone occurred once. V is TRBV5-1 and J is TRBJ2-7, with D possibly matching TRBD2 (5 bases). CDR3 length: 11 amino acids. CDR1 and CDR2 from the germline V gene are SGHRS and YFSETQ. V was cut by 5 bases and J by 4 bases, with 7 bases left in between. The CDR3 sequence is CASRDFYEQYF. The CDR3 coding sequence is TGCGCCAGCAGGGACTTTTACGAGCAGTACTTC.

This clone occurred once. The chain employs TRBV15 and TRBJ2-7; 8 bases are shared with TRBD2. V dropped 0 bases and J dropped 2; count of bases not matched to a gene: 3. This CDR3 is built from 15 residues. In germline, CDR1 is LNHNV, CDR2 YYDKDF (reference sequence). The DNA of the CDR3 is TGTGCCACCAGCAGAGATCTGGGACTAGCCTACGAGCAGTACTTC. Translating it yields CATSRDLGLAYEQYF.

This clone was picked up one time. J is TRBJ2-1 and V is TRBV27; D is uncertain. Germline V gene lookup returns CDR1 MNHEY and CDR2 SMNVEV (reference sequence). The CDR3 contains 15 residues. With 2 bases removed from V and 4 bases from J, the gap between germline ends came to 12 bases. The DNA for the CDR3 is TGTGCCAGCAGTTTAGGTGGCGGATTATACAATGAGCAGTTCTTC. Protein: CASSLGGGLYNEQFF.

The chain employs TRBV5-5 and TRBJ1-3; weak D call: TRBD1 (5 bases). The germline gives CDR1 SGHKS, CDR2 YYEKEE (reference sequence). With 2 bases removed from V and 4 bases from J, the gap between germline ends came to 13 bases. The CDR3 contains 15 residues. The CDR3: CASSFSFRAGNTIYF. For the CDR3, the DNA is TGTGCCAGCAGCTTTTCATTCAGGGCCGGAAACACCATATATTTT.

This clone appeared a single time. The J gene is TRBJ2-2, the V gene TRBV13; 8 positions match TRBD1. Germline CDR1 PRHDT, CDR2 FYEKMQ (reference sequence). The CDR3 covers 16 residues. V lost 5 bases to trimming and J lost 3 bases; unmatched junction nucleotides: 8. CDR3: CASSAVGQGYTGELFF. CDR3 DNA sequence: TGTGCCAGCAGCGCGGTTGGACAGGGCTACACCGGGGAGCTGTTTTTT.

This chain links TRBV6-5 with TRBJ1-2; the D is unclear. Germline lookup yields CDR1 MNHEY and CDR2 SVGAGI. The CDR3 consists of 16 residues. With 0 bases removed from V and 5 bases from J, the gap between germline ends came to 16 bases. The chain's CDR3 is CASSYSIPTAHYGYTF. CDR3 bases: TGTGCCAGCAGTTACTCGATTCCCACAGCCCATTATGGCTACACCTTC.

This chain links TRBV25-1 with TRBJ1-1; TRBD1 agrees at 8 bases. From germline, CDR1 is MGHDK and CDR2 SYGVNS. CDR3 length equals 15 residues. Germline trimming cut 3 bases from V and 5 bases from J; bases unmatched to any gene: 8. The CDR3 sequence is CASSDARTGWTEAFF. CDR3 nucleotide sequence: TGTGCCAGCAGTGACGCTCGGACAGGGTGGACTGAAGCTTTCTTT.

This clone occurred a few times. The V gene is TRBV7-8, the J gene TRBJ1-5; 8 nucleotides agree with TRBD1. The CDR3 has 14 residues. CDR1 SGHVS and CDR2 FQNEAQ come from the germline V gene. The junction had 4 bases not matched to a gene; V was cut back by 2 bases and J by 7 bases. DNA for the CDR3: TGTGCCAGCAGCTTACAGGGGGCCGCCCAGCCCCAGCATTTT. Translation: CASSLQGAAQPQHF.

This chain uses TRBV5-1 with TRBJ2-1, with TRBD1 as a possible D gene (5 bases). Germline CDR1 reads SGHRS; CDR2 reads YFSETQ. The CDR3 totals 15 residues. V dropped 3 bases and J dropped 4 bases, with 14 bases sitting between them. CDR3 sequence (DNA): TGCGCCAGCAGCTCCACAGGCGCCTCTTACAATGAGCAGTTCTTC. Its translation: CASSSTGASYNEQFF.

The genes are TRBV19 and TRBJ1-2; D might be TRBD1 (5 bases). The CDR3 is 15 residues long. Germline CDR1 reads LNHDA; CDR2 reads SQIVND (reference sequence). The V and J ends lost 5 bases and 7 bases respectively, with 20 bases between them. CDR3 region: CASSPQTVISGGYTF. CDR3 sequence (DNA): TGTGCCAGTAGTCCGCAGACAGTGATCTCCGGTGGCTACACCTTC.

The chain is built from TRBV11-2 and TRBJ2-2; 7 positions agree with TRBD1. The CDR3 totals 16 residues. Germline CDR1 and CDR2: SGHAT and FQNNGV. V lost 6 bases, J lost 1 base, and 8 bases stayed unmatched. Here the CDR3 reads CASSFSGQLNTGELFF. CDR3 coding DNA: TGTGCCAGCAGTTTCTCGGGACAGCTGAACACCGGGGAGCTGTTTTTT.

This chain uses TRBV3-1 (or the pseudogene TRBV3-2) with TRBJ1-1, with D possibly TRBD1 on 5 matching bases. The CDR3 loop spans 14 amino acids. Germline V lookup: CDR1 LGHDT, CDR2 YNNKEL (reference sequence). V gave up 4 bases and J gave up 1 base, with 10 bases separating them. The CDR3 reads CASSRQGGNTEAFF. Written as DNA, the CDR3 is TGTGCCAGCAGCCGCCAGGGTGGGAACACTGAAGCTTTCTTT.